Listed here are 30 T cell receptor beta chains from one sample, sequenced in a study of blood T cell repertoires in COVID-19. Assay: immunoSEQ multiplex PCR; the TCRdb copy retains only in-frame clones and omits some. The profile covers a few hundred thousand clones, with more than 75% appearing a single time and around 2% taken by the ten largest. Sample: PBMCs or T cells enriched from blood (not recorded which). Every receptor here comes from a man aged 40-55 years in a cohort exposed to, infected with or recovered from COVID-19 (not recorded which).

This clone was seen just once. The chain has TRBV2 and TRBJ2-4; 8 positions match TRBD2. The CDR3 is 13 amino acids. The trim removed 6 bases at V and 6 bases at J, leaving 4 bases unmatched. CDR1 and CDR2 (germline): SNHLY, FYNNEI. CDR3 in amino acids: CASSPTSGNIQYF. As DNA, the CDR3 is TGTGCCAGCAGCCCTACTAGCGGAAACATTCAGTACTTC.

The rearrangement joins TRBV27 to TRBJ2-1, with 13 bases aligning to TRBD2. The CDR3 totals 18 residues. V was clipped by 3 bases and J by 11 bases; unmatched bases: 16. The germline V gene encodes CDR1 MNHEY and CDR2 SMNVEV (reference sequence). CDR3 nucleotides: TGTGCCAGCAGTTTTCCCCCGGGACTAGCGGGAACAAGATCGAAGCAGTTCTTC. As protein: CASSFPPGLAGTRSKQFF.

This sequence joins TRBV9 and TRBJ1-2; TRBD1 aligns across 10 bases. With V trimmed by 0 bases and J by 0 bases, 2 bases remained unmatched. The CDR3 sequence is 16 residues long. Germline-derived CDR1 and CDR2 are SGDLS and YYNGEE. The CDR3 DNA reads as TGTGCCAGCAGCGTAGGAGGGACAGGGGCTAACTATGGCTACACCTTC. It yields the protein CASSVGGTGANYGYTF. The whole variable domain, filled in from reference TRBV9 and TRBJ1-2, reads DSGVTQTPKHLITATGQRVTLRCSPRSGDLSVYWYQQSLDQGLQFLIQYYNGEERAKGNILERFSAQQFPDLHSELNLSSLELGDSALYFCASSVGGTGANYGYTFGSGTRLTVV.

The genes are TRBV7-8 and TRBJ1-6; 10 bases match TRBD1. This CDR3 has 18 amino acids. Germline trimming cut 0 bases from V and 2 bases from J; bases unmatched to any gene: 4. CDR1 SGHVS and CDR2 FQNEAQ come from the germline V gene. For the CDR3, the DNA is TGTGCCAGCAGCTTAGCGGACAGGGGGATGACCTATAATTCACCCCTCCACTTT. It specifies CASSLADRGMTYNSPLHF.

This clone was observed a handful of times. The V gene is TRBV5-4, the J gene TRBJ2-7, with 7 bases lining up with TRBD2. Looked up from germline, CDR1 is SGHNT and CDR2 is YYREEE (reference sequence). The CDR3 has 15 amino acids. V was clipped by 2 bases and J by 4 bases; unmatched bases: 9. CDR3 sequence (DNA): TGTGCCAGCAGCTTATCGGGGAGGGCAGGGTACGAGCAGTACTTC. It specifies CASSLSGRAGYEQYF.

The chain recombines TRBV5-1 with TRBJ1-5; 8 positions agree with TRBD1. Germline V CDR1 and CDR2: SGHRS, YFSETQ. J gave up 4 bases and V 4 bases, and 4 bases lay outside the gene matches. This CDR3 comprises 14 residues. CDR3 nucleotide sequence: TGCGCCAGCAGCGACACAGGGGGAAATCAGCCCCAGCATTTT. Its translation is CASSDTGGNQPQHF.

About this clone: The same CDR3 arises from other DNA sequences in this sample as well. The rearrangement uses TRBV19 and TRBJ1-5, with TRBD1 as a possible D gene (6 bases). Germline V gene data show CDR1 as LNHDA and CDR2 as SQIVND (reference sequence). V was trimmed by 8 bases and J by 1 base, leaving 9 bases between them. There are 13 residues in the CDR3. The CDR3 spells CASRGGSNQPQHF. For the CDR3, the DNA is TGTGCCAGTCGAGGGGGAAGCAATCAGCCCCAGCATTTT.

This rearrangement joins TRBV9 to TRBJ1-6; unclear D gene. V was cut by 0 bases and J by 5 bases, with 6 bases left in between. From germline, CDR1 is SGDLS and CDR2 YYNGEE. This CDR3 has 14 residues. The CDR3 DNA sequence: TGTGCCAGCAGCGTAGGAGGAGATAATTCACCCCTCCACTTT. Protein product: CASSVGGDNSPLHF.

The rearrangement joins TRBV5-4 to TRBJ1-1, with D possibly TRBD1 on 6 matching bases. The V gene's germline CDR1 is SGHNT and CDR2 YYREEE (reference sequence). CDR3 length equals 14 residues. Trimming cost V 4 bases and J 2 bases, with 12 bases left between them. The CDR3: CASSPGHLNTEAFF. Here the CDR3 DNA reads TGTGCCAGCAGCCCGGGACACCTCAACACTGAAGCTTTCTTT.

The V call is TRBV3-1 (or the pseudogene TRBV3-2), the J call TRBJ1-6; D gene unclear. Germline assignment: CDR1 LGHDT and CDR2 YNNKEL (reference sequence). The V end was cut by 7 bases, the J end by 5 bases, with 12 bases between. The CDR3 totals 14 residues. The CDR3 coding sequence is TGTGCCAGCACCCCCGGGAACAATAATTCACCCCTCCACTTT. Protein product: CASTPGNNNSPLHF.

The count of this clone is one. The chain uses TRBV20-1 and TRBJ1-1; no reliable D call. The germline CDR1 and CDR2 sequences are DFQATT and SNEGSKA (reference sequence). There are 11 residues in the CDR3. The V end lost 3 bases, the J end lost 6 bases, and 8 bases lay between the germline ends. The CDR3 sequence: CSARASPEAFF. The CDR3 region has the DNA TGCAGTGCTAGGGCCAGTCCTGAAGCTTTCTTT.

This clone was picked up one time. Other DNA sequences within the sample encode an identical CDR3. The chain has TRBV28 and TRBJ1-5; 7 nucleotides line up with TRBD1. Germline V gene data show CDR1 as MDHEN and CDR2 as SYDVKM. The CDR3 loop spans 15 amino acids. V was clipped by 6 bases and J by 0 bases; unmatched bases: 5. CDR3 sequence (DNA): TGTGCCAGCAGCCGGACAGGATATAGCAATCAGCCCCAGCATTTT. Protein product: CASSRTGYSNQPQHF.

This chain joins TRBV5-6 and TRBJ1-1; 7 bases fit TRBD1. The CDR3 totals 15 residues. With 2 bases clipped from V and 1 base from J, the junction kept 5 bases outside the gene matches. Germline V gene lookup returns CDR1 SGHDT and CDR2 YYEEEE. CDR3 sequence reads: CASSLRRTGNTEAFF. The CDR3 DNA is TGTGCCAGCAGCTTAAGACGGACAGGGAACACTGAAGCTTTCTTT.

CDR3 sequence reads: CAWSVRVFDTQYF. As DNA, the CDR3 is TGTGCCTGGAGTGTACGGGTTTTCGATACGCAGTATTTT. The chain links TRBV30 to TRBJ2-3; D remains unclear. The V end was cut by 0 bases, the J end by 6 bases, with 10 bases between. This CDR3 contains 13 residues. CDR1 is GTSNPN and CDR2 is SVGIG in the germline V gene (reference sequence).

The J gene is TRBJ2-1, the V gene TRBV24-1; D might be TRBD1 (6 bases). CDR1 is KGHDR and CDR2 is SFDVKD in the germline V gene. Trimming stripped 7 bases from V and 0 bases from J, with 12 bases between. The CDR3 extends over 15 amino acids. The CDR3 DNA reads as TGTGCCACCAGGGATAAGACAGGCTCCTACAATGAGCAGTTCTTC. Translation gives CATRDKTGSYNEQFF.

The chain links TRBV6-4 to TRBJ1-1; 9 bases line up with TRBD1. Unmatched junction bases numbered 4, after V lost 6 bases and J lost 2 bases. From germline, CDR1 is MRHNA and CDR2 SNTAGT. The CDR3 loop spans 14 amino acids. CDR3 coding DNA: TGTGCCAGCAGCTCGACAGGGGGTAACACTGAAGCTTTCTTT. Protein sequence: CASSSTGGNTEAFF.

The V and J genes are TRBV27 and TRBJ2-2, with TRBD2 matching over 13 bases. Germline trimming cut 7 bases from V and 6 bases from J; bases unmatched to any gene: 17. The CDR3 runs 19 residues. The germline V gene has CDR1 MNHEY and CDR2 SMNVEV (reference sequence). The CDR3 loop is CASTSRLAGGGRISGELFF. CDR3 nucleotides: TGTGCCAGCACCTCCAGACTAGCGGGAGGTGGTCGGATTTCCGGGGAGCTGTTTTTT.

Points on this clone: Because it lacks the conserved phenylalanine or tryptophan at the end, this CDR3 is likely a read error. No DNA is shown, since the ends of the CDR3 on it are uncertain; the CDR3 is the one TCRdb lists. This chain's CDR3 is CASSLTSGD. The chain has TRBV27 and TRBJ2-7; the D call of TRBD2 is as the table states it, not checked on the DNA. Germline V lookup: CDR1 MNHEY, CDR2 SMNVEV (reference sequence). The CDR3 sequence runs 9 residues, both termini included.

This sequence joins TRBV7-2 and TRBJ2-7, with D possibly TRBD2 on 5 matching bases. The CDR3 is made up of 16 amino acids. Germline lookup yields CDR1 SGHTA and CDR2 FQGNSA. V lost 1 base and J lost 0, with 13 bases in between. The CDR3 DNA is TGTGCCAGCAGCTTAGGGGTAGCGTCGAGCTCCTACGAGCAGTACTTC. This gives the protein CASSLGVASSSYEQYF.

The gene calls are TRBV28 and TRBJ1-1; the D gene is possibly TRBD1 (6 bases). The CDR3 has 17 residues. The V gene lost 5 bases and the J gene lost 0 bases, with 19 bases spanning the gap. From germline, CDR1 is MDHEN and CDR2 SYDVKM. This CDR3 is CASSTSRLGQLNTEAFF. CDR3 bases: TGTGCCAGCAGTACTTCCCGTTTAGGACAGCTGAACACTGAAGCTTTCTTT.

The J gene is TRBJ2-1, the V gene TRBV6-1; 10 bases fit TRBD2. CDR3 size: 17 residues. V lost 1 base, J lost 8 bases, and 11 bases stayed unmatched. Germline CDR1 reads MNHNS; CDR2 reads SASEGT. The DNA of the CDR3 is TGTGCCAGCAGTGAAGACGTTCCCGCTAGCGGGAGCGATGAGCAGTTCTTC. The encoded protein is CASSEDVPASGSDEQFF.

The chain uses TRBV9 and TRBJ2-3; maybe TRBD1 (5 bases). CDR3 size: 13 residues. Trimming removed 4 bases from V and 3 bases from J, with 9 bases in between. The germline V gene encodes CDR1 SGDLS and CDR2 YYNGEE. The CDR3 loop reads CASSRQGTDTQYF. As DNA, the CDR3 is TGTGCCAGCAGCCGCCAGGGAACAGATACGCAGTATTTT.

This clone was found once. The CDR3 bases are TGTGCCAGCAGCTTCGGAGAAAACAACGAGCAGTACTTC. Translated: CASSFGENNEQYF. The chain is built from TRBV7-2 and TRBJ2-7; D unresolved. This CDR3 comprises 13 residues. Trimming pared 3 bases from V and 5 bases from J, leaving 11 bases between. Germline CDR1 SGHTA, CDR2 FQGNSA.

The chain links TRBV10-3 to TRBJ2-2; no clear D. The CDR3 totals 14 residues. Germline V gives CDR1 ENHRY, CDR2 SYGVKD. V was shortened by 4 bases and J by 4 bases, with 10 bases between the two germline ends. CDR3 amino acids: CAISGSTPTGELFF. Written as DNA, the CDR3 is TGTGCCATCAGTGGTTCGACACCCACCGGGGAGCTGTTTTTT.

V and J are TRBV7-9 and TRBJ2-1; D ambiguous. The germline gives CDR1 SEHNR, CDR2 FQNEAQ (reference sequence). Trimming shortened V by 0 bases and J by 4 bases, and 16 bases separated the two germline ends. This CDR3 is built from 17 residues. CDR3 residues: CASSLAQEVWAYNEQFF. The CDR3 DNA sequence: TGTGCCAGCAGCTTAGCGCAGGAAGTTTGGGCTTACAATGAGCAGTTCTTC.

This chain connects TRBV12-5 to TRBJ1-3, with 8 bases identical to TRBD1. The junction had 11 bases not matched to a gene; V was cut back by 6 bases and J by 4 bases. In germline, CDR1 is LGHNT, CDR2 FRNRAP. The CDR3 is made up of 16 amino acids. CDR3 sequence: CASGPGQALSGNTIYF. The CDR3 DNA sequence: TGTGCTAGTGGCCCGGGACAGGCTTTGTCGGGAAACACCATATATTTT.

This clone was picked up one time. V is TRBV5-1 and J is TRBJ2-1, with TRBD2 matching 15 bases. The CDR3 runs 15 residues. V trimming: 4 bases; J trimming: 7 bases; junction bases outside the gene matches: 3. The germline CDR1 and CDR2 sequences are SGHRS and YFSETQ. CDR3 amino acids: CASSGLAGGFNEQFF. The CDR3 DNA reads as TGCGCCAGCAGCGGACTAGCGGGAGGGTTTAATGAGCAGTTCTTC.

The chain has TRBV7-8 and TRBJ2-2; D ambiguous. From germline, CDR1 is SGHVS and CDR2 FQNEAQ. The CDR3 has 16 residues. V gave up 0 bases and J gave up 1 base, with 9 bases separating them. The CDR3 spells CASSLAPGMNTGELFF. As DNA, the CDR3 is TGTGCCAGCAGCTTAGCCCCAGGAATGAACACCGGGGAGCTGTTTTTT.

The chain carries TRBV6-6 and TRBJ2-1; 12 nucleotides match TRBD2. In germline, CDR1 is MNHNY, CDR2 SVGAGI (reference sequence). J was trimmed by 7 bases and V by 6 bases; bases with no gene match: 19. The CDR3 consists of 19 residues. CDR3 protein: CASRRRNLAGGPEGNEQFF. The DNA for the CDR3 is TGTGCCAGCAGACGAAGAAACCTAGCGGGAGGGCCCGAGGGGAATGAGCAGTTCTTC.

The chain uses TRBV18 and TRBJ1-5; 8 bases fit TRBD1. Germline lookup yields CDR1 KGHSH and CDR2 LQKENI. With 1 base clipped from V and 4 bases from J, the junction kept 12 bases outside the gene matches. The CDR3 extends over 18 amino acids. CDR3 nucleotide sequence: TGTGCCAGCTCACCACAATCGTTTCCCAGGACAGGGAATCAGCCCCAGCATTTT. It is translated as CASSPQSFPRTGNQPQHF.